This T cell receptor (beta chain) was profiled in a study of cytomegalovirus exposure and HLA in healthy donors. Across the study: When 350 to 500 donors were genotyped, more than 70% of them were found to fall in the Caucasian-associated ancestry cluster. Study results and limitations: The dataset shows that most TCR sequences were rare, while some public TCRs occurred in many donors. Immune exposure information comprised only CMV serostatus.

Use of 60 Vbeta and 13 Jbeta primers characterized the PCR. TCRdb's table, derived via immunoSEQ multiplex PCR, lists solely in-frame clones and lacks some. Of under 150,000 clones in the sample, around 83% were seen once. For this clone: Its antigen is unknown.

V was trimmed by 4 bases and J by 6 bases, leaving 19 bases between them. The germline V gene has CDR1 MNHNY and CDR2 SVGAGI (reference sequence). This CDR3 is built from 16 residues. The sequence came from a human donor in good health. V gene TRBV6-6 combines with J gene TRBJ1-3; D ambiguous. Sequenced: PBMCs. This CDR3 reads CASSSPQAITPNTIYF. DNA for the CDR3: TGTGCCAGCAGTTCCCCGCAGGCAATCACGCCAAACACCATATATTTT.